This T cell receptor beta chain came from a study of blood T cell repertoires in COVID-19. Study at large: Researchers got acute and convalescent COVID-19 samples from the United States, Italy and Spain.

The table came from immunoSEQ multiplex PCR; TCRdb's copy has only in-frame clones and leaves some out. There are around 80,000 clones in the sample; roughly four fifths occur only once, and 9% lies in the top ten. The CDR3 loop spans 15 amino acids. Germline CDR1 and CDR2: MNHEY and SVGAGI. The V segment lost 0 bases and the J segment 2 bases; nucleotides outside the gene matches: 3. The chain carries TRBV6-5 and TRBJ1-2; 7 bases line up with TRBD1. This TCR derives from a human donor in a cohort sampled during active COVID-19. The source material was peripheral blood. In DNA form, the CDR3 reads TGTGCCAGCAGTTACTCGGCACAGGGGAACTATGGCTACACCTTC. Encoded protein: CASSYSAQGNYGYTF.